This entry concerns a single T cell receptor beta chain. Its specificity is unknown. These data originate in a study of identical twins. Template switching introduced a universal primer site, and the cDNA bore unique molecular identifiers. TCRdb called the 5' RACE reads again in MiXCR, with one record for every CDR3 protein. The data show hundreds of thousands of distinct CDR3 sequences, with about 20% seen just once and roughly 14% held by the top ten. The study's findings and limits: Sequences that were out-of-frame, alpha and twin-shared displayed an excess of low generation probability.

This CDR3 is built from 15 residues. J was trimmed by 3 bases and V by 3 bases; bases with no gene match: 3. Germline V gives CDR1 SQVTM, CDR2 ANQGSEA. The data also belong to a second study, concerning T cells expressing NK-cell markers. That paper states: An anti-gamma-delta TCR antibody restricted sorting to alpha-beta TCR T cells in several experiments. For several donors, the dominant NKG2C+ clonotypes made up about 1.0-8% of their CD8+ T cells.

Material: PBMCs. This rearrangement joins TRBV29-1 to TRBJ2-2, with 11 bases that match TRBD2. The sequence derives from a woman between 18 and 29 years old in good health. The CDR3 DNA is TGCAGCGTTGAGTCGGGACTAGCGGACACCGGGGAGCTGTTTTTT. Protein: CSVESGLADTGELFF.